The 5 T cell receptor beta chains in this list originate from one sample, sequenced in a study of cytomegalovirus exposure and HLA in healthy donors. PCR used 60 Vbeta primers and 13 Jbeta primers. The method was immunoSEQ multiplex PCR; TCRdb's version includes in-frame clones alone and lacks a portion of them. Of 60,000 to 75,000 clones in the sample, approximately 90% were seen once. The sequenced material came from PBMCs. These receptors were collected from a woman in her 30s in good health and CMV-seropositive.

The chain has TRBV5-6 and TRBJ2-1; tentatively, D is TRBD2 (5 bases). Trimming removed 4 bases from V and 10 bases from J, with 18 bases in between. Germline V gene lookup returns CDR1 SGHDT and CDR2 YYEEEE. The CDR3 covers 14 residues. CDR3 sequence reads: CASSLPGIYGEQFF. The CDR3 DNA follows: TGTGCCAGCAGCCTGCCGGGGATATATGGGGAGCAGTTCTTC.

A word on this clone: At one end the junction does not follow the germline gene, possibly because of a read error. The genes are TRBV5-4 and TRBJ1-4; 7 nucleotides match TRBD1. Looked up from germline, CDR1 is SGHNT and CDR2 is YYREEE (reference sequence). The CDR3 extends over 16 amino acids. This chain's CDR3 is CASSRYRTGSNEKPFF. The CDR3 DNA is TGTGCCAGCAGCCGATATCGGACAGGAAGTAATGAAAAACCGTTTTTT. Full variable domain (remainder filled in from reference TRBV5-4 and TRBJ1-4): ETGVTQSPTHLIKTRGQQVTLRCSSQSGHNTVSWYQQALGQGPQFIFQYYREEENGRGNFPPRFSGLQFPNYSSELNVNALELDDSALYLCASSRYRTGSNEKPFFGSGTQLSVL.

This clone was counted a single time. The chain employs TRBV5-1 and TRBJ2-3; possibly TRBD2 for D (7 bases). Germline V CDR1 and CDR2: SGHRS, YFSETQ. This CDR3 is built from 16 residues. Trimming took 0 bases from V and 5 from J, leaving 16 bases between them. The CDR3 here is CASSLALGGGQDTQYF. In DNA form, the CDR3 reads TGCGCCAGCAGCTTGGCCCTGGGGGGGGGACAAGATACGCAGTATTTT. Filled out from reference TRBV5-1 and TRBJ2-3, the complete variable domain reads KAGVTQTPRYLIKTRGQQVTLSCSPISGHRSVSWYQQTPGQGLQFLFEYFSETQRNKGNFPGRFSGRQFSNSRSEMNVSTLELGDSALYLCASSLALGGGQDTQYFGPGTRLTVL.

The V gene is TRBV11-2, the J gene TRBJ2-1; 7 bases agree with TRBD2. Looked up from germline, CDR1 is SGHAT and CDR2 is FQNNGV. The V and J ends lost 5 bases and 7 bases, in that order; junction bases with no gene match: 23. The CDR3 spans 19 residues. This CDR3 is CASSPGDREATGGRNEQFF. DNA for the CDR3: TGTGCCAGCAGCCCAGGAGATCGAGAGGCCACGGGAGGAAGAAATGAGCAGTTCTTC. The variable domain in full, completed from reference TRBV11-2 and TRBJ2-1, reads EAGVAQSPRYKIIEKRQSVAFWCNPISGHATLYWYQQILGQGPKLLIQFQNNGVVDDSQLPKDRFSAERLKGVDSTLKIQPAKLEDSAVYLCASSPGDREATGGRNEQFFGPGTRLTVL.

The chain couples TRBV19 to TRBJ2-1, with D possibly being TRBD2 (5 bases). This CDR3 spans 14 amino acids. Trimming pared 7 bases from V and 12 bases from J, leaving 22 bases between. The germline gives CDR1 LNHDA, CDR2 SQIVND (reference sequence). As DNA, the CDR3 is TGTGCCAGTAATCTCGAGCGGTTGTCCGGTAGGCAGTTCTTC. It codes for CASNLERLSGRQFF.